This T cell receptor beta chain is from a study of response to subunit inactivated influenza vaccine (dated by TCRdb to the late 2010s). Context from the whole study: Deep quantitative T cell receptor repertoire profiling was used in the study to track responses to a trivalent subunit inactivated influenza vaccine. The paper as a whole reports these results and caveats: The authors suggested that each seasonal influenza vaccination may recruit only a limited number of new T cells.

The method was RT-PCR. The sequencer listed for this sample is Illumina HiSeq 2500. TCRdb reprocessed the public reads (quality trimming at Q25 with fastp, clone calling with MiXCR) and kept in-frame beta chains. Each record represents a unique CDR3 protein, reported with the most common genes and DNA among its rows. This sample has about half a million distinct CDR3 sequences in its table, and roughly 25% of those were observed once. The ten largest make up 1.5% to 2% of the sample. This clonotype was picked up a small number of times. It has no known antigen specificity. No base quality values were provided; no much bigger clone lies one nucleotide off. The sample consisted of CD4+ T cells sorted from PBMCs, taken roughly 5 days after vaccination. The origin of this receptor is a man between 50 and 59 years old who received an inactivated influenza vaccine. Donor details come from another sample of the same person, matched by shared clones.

The base sequence is TGTGCCAGCAGCCAAGGGGGACAGTCCTATGGCTACACCTTC. This codes for CASSQGGQSYGYTF. The chain employs TRBV3-1 and TRBJ1-2, with TRBD1 matching 7 junction bases. The CDR3, cysteine through phenylalanine, is 14 amino acids long. The entry retains the CDR3 DNA only, 42 bases that are in frame from base 1. Trimming removed 1 base from V and 4 bases from J; the gene matches leave 3 bases unexplained. Sequences LGHDT (CDR1) and YNNKEL (CDR2) are obtained from the germline V gene (reference sequence).